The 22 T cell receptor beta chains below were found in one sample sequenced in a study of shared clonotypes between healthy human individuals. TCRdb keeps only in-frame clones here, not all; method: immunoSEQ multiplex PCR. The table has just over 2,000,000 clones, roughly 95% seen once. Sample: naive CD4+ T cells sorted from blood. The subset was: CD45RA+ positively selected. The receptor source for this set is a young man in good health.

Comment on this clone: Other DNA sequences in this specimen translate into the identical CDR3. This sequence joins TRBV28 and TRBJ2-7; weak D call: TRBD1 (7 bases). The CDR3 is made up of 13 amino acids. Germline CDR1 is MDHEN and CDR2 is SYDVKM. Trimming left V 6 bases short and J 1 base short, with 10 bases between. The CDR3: CASRAGGSYEQYF. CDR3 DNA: TGTGCCAGCAGGGCAGGGGGGTCCTACGAGCAGTACTTC. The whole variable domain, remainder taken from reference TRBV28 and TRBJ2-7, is DVKVTQSSRYLVKRTGEKVFLECVQDMDHENMFWYRQDPGLGLRLIYFSYDVKMKEKGDIPEGYSVSREKKERFSLILESASTNQTSMYLCASRAGGSYEQYFGPGTRLTVT.

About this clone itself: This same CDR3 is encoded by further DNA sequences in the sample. CDR3 protein: CAISGGDTQYF. In nucleotides, the CDR3 is TGTGCCATCTCCGGTGGGGATACGCAGTATTTT. The chain combines TRBV10-3 with TRBJ2-3; D is ambiguous. Germline lookup yields CDR1 ENHRY and CDR2 SYGVKD. The length of the CDR3 is 11 residues. V lost 8 bases, J lost 6 bases, and 9 bases lay in between.

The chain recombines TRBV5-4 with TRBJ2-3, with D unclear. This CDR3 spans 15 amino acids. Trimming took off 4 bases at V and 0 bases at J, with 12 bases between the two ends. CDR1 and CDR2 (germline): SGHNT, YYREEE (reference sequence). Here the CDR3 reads CASSRQRSSTDTQYF. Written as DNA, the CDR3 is TGTGCCAGCAGCCGACAACGTTCTAGCACAGATACGCAGTATTTT.

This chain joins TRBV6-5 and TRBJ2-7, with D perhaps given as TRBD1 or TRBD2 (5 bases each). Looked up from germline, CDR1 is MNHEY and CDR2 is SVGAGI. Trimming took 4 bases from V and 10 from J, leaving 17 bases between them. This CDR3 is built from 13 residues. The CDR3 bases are TGTGCCAGCAGTTTCCCAGGGAGTGGTTCTCAGTACTTC. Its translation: CASSFPGSGSQYF.

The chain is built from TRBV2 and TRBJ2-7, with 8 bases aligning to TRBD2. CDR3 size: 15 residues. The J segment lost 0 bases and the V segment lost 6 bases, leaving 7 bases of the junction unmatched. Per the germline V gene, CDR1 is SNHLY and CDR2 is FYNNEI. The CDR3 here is CASRSSGFSSYEQYF. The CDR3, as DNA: TGTGCCAGCAGGTCTAGCGGGTTCAGCTCCTACGAGCAGTACTTC.

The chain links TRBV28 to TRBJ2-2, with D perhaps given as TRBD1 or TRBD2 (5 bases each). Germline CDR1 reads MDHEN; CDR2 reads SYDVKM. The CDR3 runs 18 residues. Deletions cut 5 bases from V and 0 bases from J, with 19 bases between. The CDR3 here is CASSLLWGTGTNTGELFF. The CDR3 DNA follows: TGTGCCAGCAGTCTCCTCTGGGGCACGGGGACGAACACCGGGGAGCTGTTTTTT.

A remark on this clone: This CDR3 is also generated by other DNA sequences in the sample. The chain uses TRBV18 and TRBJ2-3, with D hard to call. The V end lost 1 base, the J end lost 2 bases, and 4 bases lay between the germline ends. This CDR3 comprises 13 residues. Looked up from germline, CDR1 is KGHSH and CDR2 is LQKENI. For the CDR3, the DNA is TGTGCCAGCTCACCACGGACCACAGATACGCAGTATTTT. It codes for CASSPRTTDTQYF.

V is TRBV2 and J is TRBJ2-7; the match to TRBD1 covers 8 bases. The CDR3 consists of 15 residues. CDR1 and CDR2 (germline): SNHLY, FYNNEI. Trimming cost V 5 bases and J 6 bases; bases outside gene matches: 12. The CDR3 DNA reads TGTGCCAGCAGTAGCTTCCAACAGGGGGTGGGCGAGCAGTACTTC. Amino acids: CASSSFQQGVGEQYF.

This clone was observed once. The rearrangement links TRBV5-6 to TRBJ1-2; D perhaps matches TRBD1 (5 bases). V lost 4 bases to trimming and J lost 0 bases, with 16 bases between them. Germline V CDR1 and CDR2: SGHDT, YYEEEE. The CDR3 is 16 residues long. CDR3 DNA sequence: TGTGCCAGCAGCCAAGTTAGACAGTTGGCTAACTATGGCTACACCTTC. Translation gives CASSQVRQLANYGYTF. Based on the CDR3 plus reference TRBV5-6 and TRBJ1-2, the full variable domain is DAGVTQSPTHLIKTRGQQVTLRCSPKSGHDTVSWYQQALGQGPQFIFQYYEEEERQRGNFPDRFSGHQFPNYSSELNVNALLLGDSALYLCASSQVRQLANYGYTFGSGTRLTVV.

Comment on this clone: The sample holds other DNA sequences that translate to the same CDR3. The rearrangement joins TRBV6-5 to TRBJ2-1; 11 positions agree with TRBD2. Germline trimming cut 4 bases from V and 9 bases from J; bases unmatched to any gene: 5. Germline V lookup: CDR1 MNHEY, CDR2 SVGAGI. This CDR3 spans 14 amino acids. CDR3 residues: CASSLLAGGVEQFF. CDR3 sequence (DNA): TGTGCCAGCAGTTTGCTAGCGGGAGGTGTTGAGCAGTTCTTC.

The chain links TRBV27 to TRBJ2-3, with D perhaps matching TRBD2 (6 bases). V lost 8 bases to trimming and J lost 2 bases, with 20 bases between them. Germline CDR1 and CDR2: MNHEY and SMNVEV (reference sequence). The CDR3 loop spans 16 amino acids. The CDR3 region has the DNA TGTGCCAGCGGCGGAGGGTGGTTCCCTTCCACAGATACGCAGTATTTT. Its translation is CASGGGWFPSTDTQYF.

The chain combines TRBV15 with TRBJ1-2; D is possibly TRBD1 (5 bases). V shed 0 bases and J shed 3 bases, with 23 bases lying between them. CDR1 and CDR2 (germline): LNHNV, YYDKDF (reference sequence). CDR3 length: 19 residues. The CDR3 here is CATSRDGGGWQGRYYGYTF. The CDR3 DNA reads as TGTGCCACCAGCAGAGATGGCGGGGGGTGGCAGGGCCGATACTATGGCTACACCTTC. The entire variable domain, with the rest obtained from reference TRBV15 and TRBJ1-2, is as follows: DAMVIQNPRYQVTQFGKPVTLSCSQTLNHNVMYWYQQKSSQAPKLLFHYYDKDFNNEADTPDNFQSRRPNTSFCFLDIRSPGLGDTAMYLCATSRDGGGWQGRYYGYTFGSGTRLTVV.

CDR3: CASRSRSETQYF. Written as DNA, the CDR3 is TGTGCCAGCAGGTCAAGATCGGAGACCCAGTACTTC. V and J are TRBV6-5 and TRBJ2-5; D unresolved. Germline values: CDR1 MNHEY, CDR2 SVGAGI. This CDR3 comprises 12 residues. V shed 6 bases and J shed 5 bases, with 10 bases lying between them.

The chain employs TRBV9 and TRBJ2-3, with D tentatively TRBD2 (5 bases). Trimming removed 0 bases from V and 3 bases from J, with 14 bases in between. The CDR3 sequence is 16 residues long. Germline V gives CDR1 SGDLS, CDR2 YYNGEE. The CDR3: CASSVEEGFYTDTQYF. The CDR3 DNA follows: TGTGCCAGCAGCGTAGAAGAGGGCTTCTATACAGATACGCAGTATTTT.

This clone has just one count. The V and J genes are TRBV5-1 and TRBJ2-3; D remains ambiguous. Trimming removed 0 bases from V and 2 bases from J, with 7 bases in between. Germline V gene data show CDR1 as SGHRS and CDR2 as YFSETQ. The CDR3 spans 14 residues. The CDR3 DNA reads TGCGCCAGCAGCTTGGAACACACCACAGATACGCAGTATTTT. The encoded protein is CASSLEHTTDTQYF.

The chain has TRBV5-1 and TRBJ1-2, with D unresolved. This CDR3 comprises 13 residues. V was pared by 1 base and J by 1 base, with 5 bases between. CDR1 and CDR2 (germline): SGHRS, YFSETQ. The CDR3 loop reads CASSLNLNYGYTF. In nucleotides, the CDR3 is TGCGCCAGCAGCTTGAACCTTAACTATGGCTACACCTTC.

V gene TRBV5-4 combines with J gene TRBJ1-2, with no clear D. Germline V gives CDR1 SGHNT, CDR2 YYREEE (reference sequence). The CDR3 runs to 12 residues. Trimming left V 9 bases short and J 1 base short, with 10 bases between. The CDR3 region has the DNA TGTGCCACCTCGATGGTTAACTATGGCTACACCTTC. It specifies CATSMVNYGYTF.

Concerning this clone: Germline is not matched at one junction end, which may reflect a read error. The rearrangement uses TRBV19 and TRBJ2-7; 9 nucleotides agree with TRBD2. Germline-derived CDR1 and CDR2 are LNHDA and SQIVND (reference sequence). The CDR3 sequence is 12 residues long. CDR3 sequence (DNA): TGTGCCAGTAGTTCACAAGCGGGGGGCAGGAACTTC. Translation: CASSSQAGGRNF.

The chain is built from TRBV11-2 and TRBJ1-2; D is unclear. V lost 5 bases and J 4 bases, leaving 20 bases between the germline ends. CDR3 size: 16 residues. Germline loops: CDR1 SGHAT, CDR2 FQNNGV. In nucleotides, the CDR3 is TGTGCCAGCAGCCTCAGCCGGGATCTGACTAGCTATGGCTACACCTTC. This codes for CASSLSRDLTSYGYTF.

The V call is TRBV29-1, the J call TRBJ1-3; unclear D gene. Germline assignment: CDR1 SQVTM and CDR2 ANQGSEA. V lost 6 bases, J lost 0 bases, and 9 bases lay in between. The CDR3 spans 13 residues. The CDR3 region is CSVAHASGNTIYF. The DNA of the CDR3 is TGCAGCGTCGCCCATGCCTCTGGAAACACCATATATTTT. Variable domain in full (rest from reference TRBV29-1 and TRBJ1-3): SAVISQKPSRDICQRGTSLTIQCQVDSQVTMMFWYRQQPGQSLTLIATANQGSEATYESGFVIDKFPISRPNLTFSTLTVSNMSPEDSSIYLCSVAHASGNTIYFGEGSWLTVV.

The CDR3 DNA sequence: TGTGCCATCAGTGGGTCGACCAGGGATTCGAGAGAGACCCAGTACTTC. Its translation is CAISGSTRDSRETQYF. The rearrangement links TRBV10-3 to TRBJ2-5; possibly TRBD1 for D (5 bases). This CDR3 has 16 residues. Trimming removed 4 bases at V and 4 bases at J, with 19 bases between. The germline V gene encodes CDR1 ENHRY and CDR2 SYGVKD.

The CDR3 DNA reads as TGCGCCAGCAGCACCGGACTAGCGGCATACAATGAGCAGTTCTTC. Translated, it gives CASSTGLAAYNEQFF. The gene calls are TRBV5-1 and TRBJ2-1; TRBD2 matches at 10 bases. Trimming removed 4 bases from V and 4 bases from J; junction bases left unmatched: 5. The CDR3 has 15 residues. Germline CDR1 reads SGHRS; CDR2 reads YFSETQ.